This T cell receptor beta chain was identified during a study of graft-versus-host responses after intestinal transplantation (dated by TCRdb to about 2021). Describing the broader study: The transplants that recipients got were multivisceral, liver-intestinal, or isolated intestinal. Anti-thymocyte globulin induction was given to all recipients, followed by maintenance tacrolimus and steroids for two to four years. Bulk TCR-beta CDR3 sequencing was used to track graft-versus-host and host-versus-graft alloreactive T cell clones in the graft, circulation and bone marrow after intestinal transplantation. Alloreactive clones were identified by sequencing pre-transplant mixed lymphocyte reaction products and comparing these products with unstimulated pre-transplant donor and recipient T cells. A cohort of some 24 intestinal transplant recipients, including one retransplant, was enrolled, and a few patients lacking pretransplant specimens were excluded. Donor T cell macrochimerism was defined as a peak of at least 4% donor T cells among recipient peripheral blood mononuclear cells. Rather than going through the commercial service, samples from three later patients were sequenced in-house on an Illumina MiSeq and processed with MiXCR.

For this clone: Its antigen is not yet known. The sample holds no much larger clone one base away, and base qualities are not on file.

V is pared back by 9 bases and J by 0 bases, with 9 bases lying between the germline termini. From the cysteine up to the phenylalanine, the CDR3 has a length of 13 residues. The sequence is cut down to CDR3 DNA, 39 bases in frame from base 1. CDR1 and CDR2, looked up from the germline V gene, are MNHEY and SVGAGI. What the research found in general, with its limitations: The relatively low number and heterogeneity of intestinal transplant patients limited the conclusions. In patients with donor T cell macrochimerism, the allografts had high GvH to HvG T cell clonal ratios. Early after transplant, peak levels of circulating GvH clones were associated with declines in HvG clones. GvH clones were detected in recipient bone marrow, and some of these GvH clones were observed earlier in ileal mucosa or blood, consistent with an intestinal mucosal origin.

Sample time point, as interpreted from the label and publication: cells obtained before transplantation from donor or recipient. CD3+CD4+ and CD3+CD8+ populations were FACS-sorted from unstimulated pre-transplant donor and recipient cells taken from spleen or lymph nodes. Libraries were prepared through the immunoSEQ multiplex PCR assay. In most patients, genomic DNA was isolated using the Qiagen DNeasy Blood and Tissue Kit and sent frozen to Adaptive Biotechnologies for TCR sequencing. Adaptive Biotechnologies carried out high-throughput TCR-beta CDR3 sequencing of genomic DNA for most patients. Turning to the authors' computational methods: Adaptive's ImmunoSEQ software was the source of the TCR sequencing data for roughly 19 patients, while three other patients were processed with MiXCR and VDJtools. CD4 versus CD8 sorting errors were corrected by removing sequences found in both subsets at a frequency ratio below 5:1. Because the origin of CDR3 nucleotide sequences shared between donor and recipient could not be assigned, those sequences were removed. To count as alloreactive, a clone needed at least 2-fold expansion over unstimulated cells and a minimum CFSE-low frequency of 0.002% (template counts) or 0.001% (read counts). A clone was considered mappable if detected in the sequenced pre-transplant spleen, lymph node, or MLR CFSE-low populations of the donor or recipient. Cumulative frequency of alloreactive clones was calculated as a percentage of all sequences weighted by copy number. TCRdb took this table from immuneACCESS and kept in-frame rearrangements with V and J called. Such tables lack part of the clones; where checked against another copy, unresolved V genes explain under half of the gap, and the rest is unexplained. The D gene and trimming were derived from the DNA, and the V and J assignments and clone size from that table. The table for this sample lists 90,000 to 150,000 clones; over 80% of them were counted only once. The ten largest clones take up more than 0.09% of the sample.

Source: unstimulated CD4+ T cells sorted from spleen or lymph node cells, taken before intestinal transplant. The V and J segments used are TRBV6-5 and TRBJ1-3, and perhaps TRBD1 as D gene, on 5 matching bases. This TCR was sampled from a human donor who received an intestinal transplant. The DNA sequence reads TGTGCCAGTCGGACACTCTCTGGAAACACCATATATTTT. This gives the protein CASRTLSGNTIYF.